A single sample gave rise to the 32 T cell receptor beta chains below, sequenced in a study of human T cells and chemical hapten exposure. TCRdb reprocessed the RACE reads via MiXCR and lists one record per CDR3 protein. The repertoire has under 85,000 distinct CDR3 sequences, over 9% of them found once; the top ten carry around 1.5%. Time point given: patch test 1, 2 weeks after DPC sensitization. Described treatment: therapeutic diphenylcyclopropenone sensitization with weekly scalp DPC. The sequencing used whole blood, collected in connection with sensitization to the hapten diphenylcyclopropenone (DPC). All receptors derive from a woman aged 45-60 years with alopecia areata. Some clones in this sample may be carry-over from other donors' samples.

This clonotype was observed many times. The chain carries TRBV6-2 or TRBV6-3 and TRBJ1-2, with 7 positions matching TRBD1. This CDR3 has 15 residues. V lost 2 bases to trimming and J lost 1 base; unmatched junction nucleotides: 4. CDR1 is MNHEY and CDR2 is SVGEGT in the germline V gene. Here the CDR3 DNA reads TGTGCCAGCAGTTACGCCAGGGGGATTAACTATGGCTACACCTTC. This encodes CASSYARGINYGYTF.

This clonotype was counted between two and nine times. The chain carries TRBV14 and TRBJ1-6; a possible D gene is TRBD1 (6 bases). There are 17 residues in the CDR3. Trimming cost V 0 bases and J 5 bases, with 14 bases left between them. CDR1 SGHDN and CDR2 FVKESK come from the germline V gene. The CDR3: CASSQDRLQGNNSPLHF. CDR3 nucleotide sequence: TGTGCCAGCAGCCAAGATCGGTTACAGGGAAATAATTCACCCCTCCACTTT.

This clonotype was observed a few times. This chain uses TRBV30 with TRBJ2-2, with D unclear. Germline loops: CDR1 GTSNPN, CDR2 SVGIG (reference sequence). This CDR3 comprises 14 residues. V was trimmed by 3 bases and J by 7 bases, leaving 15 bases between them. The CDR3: CAWSPGGSRGELFF. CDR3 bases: TGTGCCTGGAGCCCAGGCGGTAGTCGCGGGGAGCTGTTTTTT.

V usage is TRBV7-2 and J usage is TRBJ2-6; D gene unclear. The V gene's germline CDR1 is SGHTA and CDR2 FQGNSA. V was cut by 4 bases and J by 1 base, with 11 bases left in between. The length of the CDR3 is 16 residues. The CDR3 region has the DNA TGTGCCAGCAGCTCAACCCTGGGATCTGGGGCCAACGTCCTGACTTTC. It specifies CASSSTLGSGANVLTF. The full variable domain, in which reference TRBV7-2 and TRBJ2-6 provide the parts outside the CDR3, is GAGVSQSPSNKVTEKGKDVELRCDPISGHTALYWYRQSLGQGLEFLIYFQGNSAPDKSGLPSDRFSAERTGGSVSTLTIQRTQQEDSAVYLCASSSTLGSGANVLTFGAGSRLTVL.

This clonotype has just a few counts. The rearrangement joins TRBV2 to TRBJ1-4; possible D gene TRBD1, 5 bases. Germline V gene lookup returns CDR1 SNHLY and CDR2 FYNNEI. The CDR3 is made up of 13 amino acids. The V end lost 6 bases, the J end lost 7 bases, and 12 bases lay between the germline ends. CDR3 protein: CASSQGTLEKLFF. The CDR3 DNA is TGTGCCAGCAGCCAGGGCACCCTTGAAAAACTGTTTTTT.

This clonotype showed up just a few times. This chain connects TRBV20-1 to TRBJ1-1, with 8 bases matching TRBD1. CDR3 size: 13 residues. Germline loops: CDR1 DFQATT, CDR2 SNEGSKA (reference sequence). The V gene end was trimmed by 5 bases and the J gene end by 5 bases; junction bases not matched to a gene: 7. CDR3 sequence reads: CSAPGGAKTEAFF. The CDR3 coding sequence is TGCAGTGCTCCAGGGGGCGCAAAGACTGAAGCTTTCTTT.

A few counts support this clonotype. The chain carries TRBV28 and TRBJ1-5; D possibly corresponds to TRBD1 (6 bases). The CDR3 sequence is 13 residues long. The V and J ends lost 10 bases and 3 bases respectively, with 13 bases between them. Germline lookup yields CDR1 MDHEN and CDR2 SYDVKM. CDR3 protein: CATCQGNNQPQHF. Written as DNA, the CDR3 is TGTGCCACCTGCCAGGGGAACAATCAGCCCCAGCATTTT.

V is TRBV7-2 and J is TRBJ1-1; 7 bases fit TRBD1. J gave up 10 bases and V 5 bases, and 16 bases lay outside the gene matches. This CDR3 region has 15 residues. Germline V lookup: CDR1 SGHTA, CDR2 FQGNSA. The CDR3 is CASSRPGGDSAGAFF. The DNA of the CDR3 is TGTGCCAGCAGCCGCCCAGGGGGAGATTCGGCGGGAGCTTTCTTT.

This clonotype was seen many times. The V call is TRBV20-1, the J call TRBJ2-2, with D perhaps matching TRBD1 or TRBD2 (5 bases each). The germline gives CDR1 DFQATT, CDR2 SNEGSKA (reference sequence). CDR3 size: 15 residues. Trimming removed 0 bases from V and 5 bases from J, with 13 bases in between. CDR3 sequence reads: CSARESRGWTGELFF. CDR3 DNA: TGCAGTGCTAGAGAATCCCGGGGCTGGACCGGGGAGCTGTTTTTT.

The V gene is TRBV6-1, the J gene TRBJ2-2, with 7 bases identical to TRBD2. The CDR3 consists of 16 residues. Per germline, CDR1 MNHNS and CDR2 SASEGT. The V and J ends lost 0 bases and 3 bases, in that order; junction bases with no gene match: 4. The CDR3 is CASSEAGGLDTGELFF. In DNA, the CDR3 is TGTGCCAGCAGTGAAGCGGGAGGGCTCGACACCGGGGAGCTGTTTTTT.

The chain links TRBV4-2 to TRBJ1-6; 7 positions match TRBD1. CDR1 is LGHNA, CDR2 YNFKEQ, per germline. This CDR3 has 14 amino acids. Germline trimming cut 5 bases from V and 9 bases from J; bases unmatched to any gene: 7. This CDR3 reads CASSAGTEGSPLHF. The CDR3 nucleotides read TGTGCCAGCAGCGCGGGGACAGAAGGTTCACCCCTCCACTTT.

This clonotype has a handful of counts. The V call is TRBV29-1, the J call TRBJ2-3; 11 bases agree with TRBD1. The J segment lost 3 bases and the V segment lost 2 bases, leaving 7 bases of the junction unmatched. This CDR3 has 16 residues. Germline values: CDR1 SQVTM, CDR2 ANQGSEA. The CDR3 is CSVEITGTGGTDTQYF. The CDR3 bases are TGCAGCGTTGAAATTACCGGGACAGGGGGAACAGATACGCAGTATTTT.

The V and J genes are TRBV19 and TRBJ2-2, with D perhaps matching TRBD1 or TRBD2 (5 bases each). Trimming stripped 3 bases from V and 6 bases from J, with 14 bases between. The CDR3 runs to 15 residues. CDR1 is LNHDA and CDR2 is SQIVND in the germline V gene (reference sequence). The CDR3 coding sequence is TGTGCCAGTAGTATTTTGGGGGAGAGGCCCGGGGAGCTGTTTTTT. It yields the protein CASSILGERPGELFF.

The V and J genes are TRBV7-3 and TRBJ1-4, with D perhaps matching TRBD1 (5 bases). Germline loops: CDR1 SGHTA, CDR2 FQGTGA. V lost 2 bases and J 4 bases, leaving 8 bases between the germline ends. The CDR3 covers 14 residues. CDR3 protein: CASSLGDLNEKLFF. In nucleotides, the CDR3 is TGTGCCAGCAGCTTAGGGGACCTTAATGAAAAACTGTTTTTT.

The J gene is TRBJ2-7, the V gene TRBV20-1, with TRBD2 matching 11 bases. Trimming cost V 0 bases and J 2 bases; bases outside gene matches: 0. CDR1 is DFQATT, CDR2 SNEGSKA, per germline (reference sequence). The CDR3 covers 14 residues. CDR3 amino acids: CSARELAGAYEQYF. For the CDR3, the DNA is TGCAGTGCTAGAGAACTAGCGGGAGCCTACGAGCAGTACTTC.

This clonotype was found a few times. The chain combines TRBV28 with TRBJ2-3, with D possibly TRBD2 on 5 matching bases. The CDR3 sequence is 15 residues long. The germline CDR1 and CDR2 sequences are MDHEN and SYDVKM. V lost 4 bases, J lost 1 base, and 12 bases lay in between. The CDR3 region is CASSSAGEGTDTQYF. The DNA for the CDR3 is TGTGCCAGCAGTTCGGCGGGTGAAGGCACAGATACGCAGTATTTT.

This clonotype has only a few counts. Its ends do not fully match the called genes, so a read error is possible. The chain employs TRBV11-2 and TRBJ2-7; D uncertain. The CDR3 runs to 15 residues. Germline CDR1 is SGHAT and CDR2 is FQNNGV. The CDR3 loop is CVSSYNVAQPYEQYF. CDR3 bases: TGTGTCAGCAGCTACAACGTGGCGCAACCCTACGAGCAGTACTTC.

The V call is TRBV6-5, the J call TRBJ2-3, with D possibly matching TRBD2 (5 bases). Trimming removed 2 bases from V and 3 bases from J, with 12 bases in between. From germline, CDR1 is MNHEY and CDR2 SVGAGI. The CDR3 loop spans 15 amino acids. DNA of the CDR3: TGTGCCAGCAGTTACGTTAGGGAGATTACAGATACGCAGTATTTT. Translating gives CASSYVREITDTQYF.

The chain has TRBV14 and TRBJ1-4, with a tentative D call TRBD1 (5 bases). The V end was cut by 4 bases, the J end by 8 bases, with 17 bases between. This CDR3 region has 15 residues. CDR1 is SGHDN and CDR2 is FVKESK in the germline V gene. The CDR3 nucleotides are TGTGCCAGCAGCCGCGCGAGGGGCGCTTTGGAAAAACTGTTTTTT. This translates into CASSRARGALEKLFF.

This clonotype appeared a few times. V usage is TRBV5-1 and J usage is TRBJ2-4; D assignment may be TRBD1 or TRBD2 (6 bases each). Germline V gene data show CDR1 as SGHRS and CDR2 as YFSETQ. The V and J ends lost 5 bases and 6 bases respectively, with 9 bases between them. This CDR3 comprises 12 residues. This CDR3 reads CASSGGGNIQYF. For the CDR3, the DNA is TGCGCCAGCAGTGGAGGGGGAAACATTCAGTACTTC.

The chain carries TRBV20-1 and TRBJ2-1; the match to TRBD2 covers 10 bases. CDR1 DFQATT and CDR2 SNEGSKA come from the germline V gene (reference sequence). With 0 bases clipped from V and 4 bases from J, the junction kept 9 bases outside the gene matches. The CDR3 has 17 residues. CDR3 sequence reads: CSARDQLSGLAYNEQFF. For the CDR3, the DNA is TGCAGTGCTAGAGATCAGTTATCGGGACTAGCGTACAATGAGCAGTTCTTC.

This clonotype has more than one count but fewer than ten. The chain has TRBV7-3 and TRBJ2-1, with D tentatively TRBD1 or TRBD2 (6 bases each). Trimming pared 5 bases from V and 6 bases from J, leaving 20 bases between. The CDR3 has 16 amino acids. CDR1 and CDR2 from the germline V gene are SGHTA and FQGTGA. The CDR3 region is CASSLLPGGAVNEQFF. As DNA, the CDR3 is TGTGCCAGCAGCCTCCTTCCCGGGGGCGCGGTCAATGAGCAGTTCTTC.

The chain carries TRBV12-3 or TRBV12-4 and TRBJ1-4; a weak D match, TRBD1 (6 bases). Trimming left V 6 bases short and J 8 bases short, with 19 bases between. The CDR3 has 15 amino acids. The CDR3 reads CASRPSRGAREKLFF. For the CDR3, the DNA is TGTGCCAGCAGGCCCTCACGGGGGGCCAGAGAAAAACTGTTTTTT.

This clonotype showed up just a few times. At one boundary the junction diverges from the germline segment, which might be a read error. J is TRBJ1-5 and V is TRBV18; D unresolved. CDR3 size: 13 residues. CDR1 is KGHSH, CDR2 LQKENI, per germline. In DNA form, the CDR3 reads TGTGCCAGCTCACCACGCGCCGGGGAGGTGGGGAATTTT. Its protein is CASSPRAGEVGNF.

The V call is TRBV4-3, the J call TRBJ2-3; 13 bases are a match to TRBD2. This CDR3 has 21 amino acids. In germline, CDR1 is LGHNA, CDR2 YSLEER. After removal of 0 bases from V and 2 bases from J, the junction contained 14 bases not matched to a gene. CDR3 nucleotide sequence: TGCGCCAGCAGCCAAGATCCTTACCGGACTAGCGGGGGCCTTTTCACAGATACGCAGTATTTT. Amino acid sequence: CASSQDPYRTSGGLFTDTQYF.

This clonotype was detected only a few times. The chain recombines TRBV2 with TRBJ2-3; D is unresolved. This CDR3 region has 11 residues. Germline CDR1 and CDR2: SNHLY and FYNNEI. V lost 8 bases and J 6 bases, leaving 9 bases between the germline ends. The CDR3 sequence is CASRLADTQYF. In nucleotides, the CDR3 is TGTGCCAGCCGCTTAGCTGATACGCAGTATTTT.

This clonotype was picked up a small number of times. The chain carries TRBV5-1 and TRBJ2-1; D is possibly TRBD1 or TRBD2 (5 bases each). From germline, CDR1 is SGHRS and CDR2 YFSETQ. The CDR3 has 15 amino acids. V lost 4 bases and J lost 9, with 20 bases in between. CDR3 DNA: TGCGCCAGCAGCCCGGACCAGGGAGATAGGGGTGAGCAGTTCTTC. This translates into CASSPDQGDRGEQFF.

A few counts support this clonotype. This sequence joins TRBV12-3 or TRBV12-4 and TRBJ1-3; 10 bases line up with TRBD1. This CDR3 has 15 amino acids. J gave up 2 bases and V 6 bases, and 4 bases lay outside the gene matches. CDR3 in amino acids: CASRPGTGAGNTIYF. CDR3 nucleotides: TGTGCCAGCAGGCCCGGGACAGGGGCTGGAAACACCATATATTTT.

CDR3 bases: TGTGCCAGCAGCTTGGCAGGGGAATCTTTTAATGAAAAACTGTTTTTT. This translates into CASSLAGESFNEKLFF. The chain is built from TRBV5-6 and TRBJ1-4; D is perhaps TRBD1 (6 bases). The ends were cut back, 0 bases at V and 4 bases at J, with 13 bases in the middle. The CDR3 runs to 16 residues. The germline V gene encodes CDR1 SGHDT and CDR2 YYEEEE. The full variable domain, its missing parts supplied by reference TRBV5-6 and TRBJ1-4, is DAGVTQSPTHLIKTRGQQVTLRCSPKSGHDTVSWYQQALGQGPQFIFQYYEEEERQRGNFPDRFSGHQFPNYSSELNVNALLLGDSALYLCASSLAGESFNEKLFFGSGTQLSVL.

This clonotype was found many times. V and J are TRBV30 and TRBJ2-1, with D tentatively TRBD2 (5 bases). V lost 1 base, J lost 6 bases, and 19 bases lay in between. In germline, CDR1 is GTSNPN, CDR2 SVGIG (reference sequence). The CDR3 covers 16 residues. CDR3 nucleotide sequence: TGTGCCTGGAGTGCCTTCACGCGGGCAACTTCCAATGAGCAGTTCTTC. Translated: CAWSAFTRATSNEQFF.

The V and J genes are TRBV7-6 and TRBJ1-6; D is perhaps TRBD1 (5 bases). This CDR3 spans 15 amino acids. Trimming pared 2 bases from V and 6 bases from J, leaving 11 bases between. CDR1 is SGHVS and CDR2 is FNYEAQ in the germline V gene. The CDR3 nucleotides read TGTGCCAGCAGCTTAATGGCAGGGACTAATTCACCCCTCCACTTT. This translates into CASSLMAGTNSPLHF.

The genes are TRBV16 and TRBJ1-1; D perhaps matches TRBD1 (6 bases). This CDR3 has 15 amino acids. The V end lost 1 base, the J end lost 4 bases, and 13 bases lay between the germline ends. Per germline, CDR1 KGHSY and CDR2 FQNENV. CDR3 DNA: TGTGCCAGCAGCCAATGGGGGAGAGGGGGCACTGAAGCTTTCTTT. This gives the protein CASSQWGRGGTEAFF.